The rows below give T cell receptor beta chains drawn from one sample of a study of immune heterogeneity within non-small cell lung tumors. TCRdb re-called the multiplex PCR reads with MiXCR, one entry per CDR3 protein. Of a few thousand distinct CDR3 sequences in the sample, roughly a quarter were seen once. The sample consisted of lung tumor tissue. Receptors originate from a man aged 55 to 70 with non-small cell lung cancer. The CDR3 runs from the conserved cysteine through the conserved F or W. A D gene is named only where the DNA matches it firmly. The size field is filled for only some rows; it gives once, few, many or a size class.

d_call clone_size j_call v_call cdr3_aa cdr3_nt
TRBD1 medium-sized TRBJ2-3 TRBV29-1 CSVEGQRTDTQYF TGCAGCGTTGAGGGACAGCGCACAGATACGCAGTATTTT
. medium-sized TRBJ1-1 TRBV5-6 CASSTTVMNTEAFF TGTGCCAGCAGCACGACAGTGATGAACACTGAAGCTTTCTTT
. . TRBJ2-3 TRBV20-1 CSARWGGASIDTQYF TGCAGTGCTAGATGGGGCGGAGCTAGCATAGATACGCAGTATTTT
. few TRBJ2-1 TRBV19 CASSSGDYNEQFF TGTGCCAGTAGTAGTGGAGACTACAATGAGCAGTTCTTC
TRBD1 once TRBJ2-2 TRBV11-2 CSSRPTGGSTGELLF TGTTCCAGCAGGCCCACAGGGGGTAGCACCGGGGAGCTGCTTTTT
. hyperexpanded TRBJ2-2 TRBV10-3 CAISESISGELFF TGTGCCATCAGTGAGTCGATCAGCGGGGAGCTGTTTTTT
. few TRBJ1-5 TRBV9 CASSVAVEGEGQPQHF TGTGCCAGCAGCGTAGCCGTAGAGGGGGAAGGTCAGCCCCAGCATTTT
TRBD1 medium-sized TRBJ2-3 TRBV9 CASSVEGQGSTDTQYF TGTGCCAGCAGCGTAGAAGGACAGGGAAGCACAGATACGCAGTATTTT
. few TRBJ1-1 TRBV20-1 CSAGVSFELNTEAFF TGCAGTGCAGGGGTTTCTTTTGAACTGAACACTGAAGCTTTCTTT
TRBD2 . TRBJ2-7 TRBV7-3 CASTSFGGSSYEQYF TGTGCCAGCACCTCTTTTGGCGGGAGCTCCTACGAGCAGTACTTC
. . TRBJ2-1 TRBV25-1 CASEGTGTLYNEQFF TGTGCCAGCGAGGGGACGGGAACTCTATACAATGAGCAGTTCTTC
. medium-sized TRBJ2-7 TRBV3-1 CASSQKASYEQYF TGTGCCAGCAGCCAAAAGGCCTCCTACGAGCAGTACTTC
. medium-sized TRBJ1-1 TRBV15 CATSRDLGRNTEAFF TGTGCCACCAGCAGAGATCTGGGACGGAACACTGAAGCTTTCTTT
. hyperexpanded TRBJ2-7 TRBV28 CASRLLRTEREYEQYF TGTGCCAGCCGATTATTGAGGACTGAGAGGGAATACGAGCAGTACTTC
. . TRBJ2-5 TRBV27 CASKFWGIEETQYF TGTGCCAGCAAGTTTTGGGGTATAGAAGAGACCCAGTACTTC
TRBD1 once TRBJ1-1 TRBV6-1 CASSDAHRGITEAFF TGTGCCAGCAGTGATGCGCACAGGGGGATAACTGAAGCTTTCTTT
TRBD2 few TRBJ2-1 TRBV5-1 CASYPGTNPSSSYNEQFF TGCGCCAGTTACCCCGGGACTAACCCCTCTAGTTCCTACAATGAGCAGTTCTTC
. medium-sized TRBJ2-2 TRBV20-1 CSASRRRDTGELFF TGCAGTGCTAGTCGTAGGAGGGACACCGGGGAGCTGTTTTTT
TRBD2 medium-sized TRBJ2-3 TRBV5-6 CASRFLSGFGTDTQYF TGTGCCAGCAGGTTCCTTAGCGGGTTTGGCACAGATACGCAGTATTTT
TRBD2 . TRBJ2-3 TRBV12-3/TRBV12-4 CDSTPIVPGLDSTDTQYF TGTGACAGCACTCCTATCGTTCCGGGACTAGATAGCACAGATACGCAGTATTTC
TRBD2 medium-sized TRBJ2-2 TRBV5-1 CASSPIAGANTGELFF TGCGCCAGCAGCCCTATAGCGGGAGCAAACACCGGGGAGCTGTTTTTT
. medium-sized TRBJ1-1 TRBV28 CASGAPINTEAFF TGTGCCAGCGGAGCCCCAATAAACACTGAAGCTTTCTTT
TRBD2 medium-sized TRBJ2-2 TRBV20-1 CSARPLGGGYTGELFF TGCAGTGCTAGACCTCTCGGGGGAGGGTACACCGGGGAGCTGTTTTTT
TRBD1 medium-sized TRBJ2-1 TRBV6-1 CASRAGTVNYNEQFF TGTGCCAGCAGAGCCGGGACAGTGAACTACAATGAGCAGTTCTTC
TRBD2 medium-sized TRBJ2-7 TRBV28 CASSLGGGGSGSFYEQYF TGTGCCAGCAGTTTAGGAGGAGGGGGTAGCGGGAGTTTTTACGAGCAGTACTTC
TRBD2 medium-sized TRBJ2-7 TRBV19 CASSSAGGYEQYF TGTGCCAGTAGTTCCGCGGGGGGCTACGAGCAGTACTTC
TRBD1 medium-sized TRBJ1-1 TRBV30 CAWSRDRVTEAFF TGTGCCTGGAGTCGGGACAGGGTGACTGAAGCTTTCTTT
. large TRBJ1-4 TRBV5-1 CASRADGNEKLFF TGCGCCAGCAGGGCTGACGGAAATGAAAAACTGTTTTTT
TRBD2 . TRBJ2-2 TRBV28 CASSSGTSGRGELFF TGTGCCAGCAGTTCAGGGACTAGCGGGCGTGGGGAGCTGTTTTTT
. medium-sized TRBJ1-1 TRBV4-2 CASSQDRASDEAFF TGTGCCAGCAGCCAAGATAGGGCGTCAGATGAAGCTTTCTTT
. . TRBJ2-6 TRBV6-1 CASGRGDGANVLTF TGTGCCAGCGGCAGGGGAGATGGGGCCAACGTCCTCACTTTC
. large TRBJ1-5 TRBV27 CASSLSYRSNQPQHF TGTGCCAGCAGTTTATCCTACAGGAGCAATCAGCCCCAGCATTTT
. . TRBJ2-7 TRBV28 CASRLLRTEREHEQYF TGTGCCAGCCGATTACTCAGGACTGAGAGGGAACACGAGCAGTACTTC
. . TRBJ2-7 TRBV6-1 CASSAGQSLYEQYF TGTGCCAGCAGTGCTGGACAGTCTTTGTACGAGCAGTACTTC
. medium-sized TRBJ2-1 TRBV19 CASRQGYNEQFF TGTGCCAGTAGGCAGGGTTACAATGAGCAGTTCTTC
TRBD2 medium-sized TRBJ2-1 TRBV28 CASSDNPGLAYNEQFF TGTGCCAGCAGTGATAATCCGGGACTAGCCTACAATGAGCAGTTCTTC
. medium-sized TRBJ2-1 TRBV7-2 CASSLDLNNEQFF TGTGCCAGCAGCTTGGACCTTAACAATGAGCAGTTCTTC
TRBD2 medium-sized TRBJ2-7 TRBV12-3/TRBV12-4 CASSARTSGIYEQYF TGTGCCAGCAGTGCACGGACTAGCGGGATATACGAGCAGTACTTC
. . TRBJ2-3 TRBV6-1 CASSERCPDTQYF TGTGCCAGCAGTGAACGATGTCCAGATACGCAGTATTTT
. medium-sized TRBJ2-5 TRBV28 CASSLSRGLWGETQYF TGTGCCAGCAGTTTATCCAGGGGTTTGTGGGGGGAGACCCAGTACTTC
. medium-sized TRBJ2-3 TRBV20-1 CSARFPSFQLFTDTQYF TGCAGTGCTAGATTCCCTTCCTTTCAACTATTCACAGATACGCAGTATTTT